Following are 4 T cell receptor beta chains from one sample sequenced in a study of T cell changes during pregnancy in multiple sclerosis. Generated by immunoSEQ multiplex PCR, the TCRdb table keeps only in-frame clones and is missing some. The sample carries some 41,000 clones, roughly 88% recorded once. This sample comprised CD8+ T cells from peripheral blood mononuclear cells, obtained in the first trimester of pregnancy. Receptors were obtained from a female donor with multiple sclerosis, enrolled in a pregnancy study.

CDR3 amino acids: CASSLVGDEQYF. CDR3 in DNA: TGCGCCAGCAGCTTGGTCGGGGACGAGCAGTACTTC. The chain recombines TRBV5-1 with TRBJ2-7, with a weak D call TRBD2 (5 bases). This CDR3 is built from 12 residues. The germline V gene has CDR1 SGHRS and CDR2 YFSETQ. V was shortened by 0 bases and J by 5 bases, with 6 bases between the two germline ends.

The chain has TRBV7-9 and TRBJ2-3; 9 bases fit TRBD2. V gave up 5 bases and J gave up 3 bases; unmatched junction bases: 15. Germline CDR1 reads SEHNR; CDR2 reads FQNEAQ (reference sequence). This CDR3 is built from 18 residues. Here the CDR3 DNA reads TGTGCCAGCAGCCCAGTCCATGGGCGGGAGGGGAGGACAGATACGCAGTATTTT. Translated, it gives CASSPVHGREGRTDTQYF.

The J gene is TRBJ2-7, the V gene TRBV6-1, with D perhaps matching TRBD1 (5 bases). Trimming stripped 2 bases from V and 2 bases from J, with 10 bases between. Germline CDR1 MNHNS, CDR2 SASEGT. The CDR3 is 14 residues long. CDR3 bases: TGTGCCAGCAGTGAATCAGGGTATCCCTACGAGCAGTACTTC. It yields the protein CASSESGYPYEQYF.

V usage is TRBV19 and J usage is TRBJ2-7; D gene ambiguous. The germline CDR1 and CDR2 sequences are LNHDA and SQIVND (reference sequence). CDR3 length equals 13 residues. V shed 5 bases and J shed 3 bases, with 11 bases lying between them. In DNA, the CDR3 is TGTGCCAGTAGTTGGGCAGAGAGCTACGAGCAGTACTTC. Amino acids: CASSWAESYEQYF.